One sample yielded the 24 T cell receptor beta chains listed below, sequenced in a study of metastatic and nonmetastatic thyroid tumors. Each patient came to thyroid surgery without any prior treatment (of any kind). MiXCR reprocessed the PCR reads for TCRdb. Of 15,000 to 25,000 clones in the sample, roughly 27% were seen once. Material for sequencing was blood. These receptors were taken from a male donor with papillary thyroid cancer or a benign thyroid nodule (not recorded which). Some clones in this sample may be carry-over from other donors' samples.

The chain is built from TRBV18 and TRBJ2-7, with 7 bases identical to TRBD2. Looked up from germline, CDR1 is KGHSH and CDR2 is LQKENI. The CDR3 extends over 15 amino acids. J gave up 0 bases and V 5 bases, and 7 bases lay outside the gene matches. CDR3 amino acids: CASSSGGTGSYEQYF. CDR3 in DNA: TGTGCCAGCTCATCCGGGGGGACGGGCTCCTACGAGCAGTACTTC.

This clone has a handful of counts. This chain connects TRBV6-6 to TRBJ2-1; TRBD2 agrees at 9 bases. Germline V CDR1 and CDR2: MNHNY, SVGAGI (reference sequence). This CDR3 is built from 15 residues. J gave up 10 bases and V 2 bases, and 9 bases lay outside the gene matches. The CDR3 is CASSYGGGASGEQFF. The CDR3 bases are TGTGCCAGCAGTTACGGCGGGGGGGCCTCGGGGGAGCAGTTCTTC.

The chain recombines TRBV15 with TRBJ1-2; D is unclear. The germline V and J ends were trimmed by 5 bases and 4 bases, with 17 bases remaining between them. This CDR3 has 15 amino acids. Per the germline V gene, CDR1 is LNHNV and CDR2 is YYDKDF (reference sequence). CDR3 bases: TGTGCCACCAGCCCAGATCAGGAAGCCCTCTATGGCTACACCTTC. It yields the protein CATSPDQEALYGYTF. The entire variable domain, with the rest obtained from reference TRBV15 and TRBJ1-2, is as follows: DAMVIQNPRYQVTQFGKPVTLSCSQTLNHNVMYWYQQKSSQAPKLLFHYYDKDFNNEADTPDNFQSRRPNTSFCFLDIRSPGLGDTAMYLCATSPDQEALYGYTFGSGTRLTVV.

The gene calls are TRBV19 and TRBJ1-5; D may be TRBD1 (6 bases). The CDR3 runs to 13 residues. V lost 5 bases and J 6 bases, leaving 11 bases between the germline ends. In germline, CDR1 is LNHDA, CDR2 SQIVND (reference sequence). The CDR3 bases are TGTGCCAGTAGTGGGGGGGCGGTTCAGCCCCAGCATTTT. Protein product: CASSGGAVQPQHF.

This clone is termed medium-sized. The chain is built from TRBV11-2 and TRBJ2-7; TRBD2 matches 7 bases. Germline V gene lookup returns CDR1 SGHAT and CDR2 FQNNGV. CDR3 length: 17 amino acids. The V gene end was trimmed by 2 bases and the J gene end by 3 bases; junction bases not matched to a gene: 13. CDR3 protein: CASSLYPLSSGNYEQYF. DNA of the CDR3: TGTGCCAGCAGCTTATATCCCCTCTCTAGCGGAAACTACGAGCAGTACTTC.

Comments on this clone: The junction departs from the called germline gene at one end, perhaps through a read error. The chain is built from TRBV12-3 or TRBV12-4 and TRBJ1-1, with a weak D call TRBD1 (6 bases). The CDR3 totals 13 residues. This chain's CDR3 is CATQFAGATEALF. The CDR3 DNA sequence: TGTGCCACCCAGTTCGCAGGGGCGACTGAAGCTTTATTT.

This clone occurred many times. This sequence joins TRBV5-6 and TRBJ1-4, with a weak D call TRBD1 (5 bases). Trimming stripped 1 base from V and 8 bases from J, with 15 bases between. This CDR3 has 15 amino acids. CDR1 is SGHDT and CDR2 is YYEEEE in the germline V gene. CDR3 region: CASSLRGVHKEKLFF. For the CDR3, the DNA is TGTGCCAGCAGCTTGCGGGGGGTCCATAAAGAAAAACTGTTTTTT.

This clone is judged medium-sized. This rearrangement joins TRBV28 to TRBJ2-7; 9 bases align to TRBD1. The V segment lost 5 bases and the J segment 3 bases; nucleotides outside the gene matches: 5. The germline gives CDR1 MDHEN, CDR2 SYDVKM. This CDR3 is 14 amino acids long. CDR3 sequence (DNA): TGTGCCAGCAGTCCCTACAGGGGGCTCTACGAGCAGTACTTC. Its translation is CASSPYRGLYEQYF.

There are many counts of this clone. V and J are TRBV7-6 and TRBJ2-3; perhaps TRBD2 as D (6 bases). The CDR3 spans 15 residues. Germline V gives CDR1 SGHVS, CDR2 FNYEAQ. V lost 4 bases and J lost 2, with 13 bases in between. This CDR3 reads CASSSWGGNTDTQYF. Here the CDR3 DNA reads TGTGCCAGCAGCTCCTGGGGCGGGAACACAGATACGCAGTATTTT.

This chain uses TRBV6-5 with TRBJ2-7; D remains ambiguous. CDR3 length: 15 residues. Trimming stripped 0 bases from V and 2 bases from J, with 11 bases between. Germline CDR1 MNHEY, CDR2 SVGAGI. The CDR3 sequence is CASSYSLTAPYEQYF. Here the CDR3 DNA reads TGTGCCAGCAGTTACTCGCTAACAGCGCCCTACGAGCAGTACTTC.

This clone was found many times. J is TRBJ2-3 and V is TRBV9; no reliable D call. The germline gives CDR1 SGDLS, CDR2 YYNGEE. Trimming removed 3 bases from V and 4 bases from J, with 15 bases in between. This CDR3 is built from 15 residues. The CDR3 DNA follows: TGTGCCAGCAGCGACGGCCCTTCGGCGGCAGATACGCAGTATTTT. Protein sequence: CASSDGPSAADTQYF.

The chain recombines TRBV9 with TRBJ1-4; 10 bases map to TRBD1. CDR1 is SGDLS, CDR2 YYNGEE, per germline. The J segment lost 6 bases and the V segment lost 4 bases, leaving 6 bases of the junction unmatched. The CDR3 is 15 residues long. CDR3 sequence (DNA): TGTGCCAGCAGCCCTCCGGGACAGGGGTATGAAAAACTGTTTTTT. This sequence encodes CASSPPGQGYEKLFF. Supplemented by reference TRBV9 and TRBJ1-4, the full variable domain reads DSGVTQTPKHLITATGQRVTLRCSPRSGDLSVYWYQQSLDQGLQFLIQYYNGEERAKGNILERFSAQQFPDLHSELNLSSLELGDSALYFCASSPPGQGYEKLFFGSGTQLSVL.

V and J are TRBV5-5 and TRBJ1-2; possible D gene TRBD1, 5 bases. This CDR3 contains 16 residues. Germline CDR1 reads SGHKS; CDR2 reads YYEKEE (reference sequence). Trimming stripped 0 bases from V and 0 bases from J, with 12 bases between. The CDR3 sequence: CASSLEWDGSNYGYTF. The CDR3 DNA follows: TGTGCCAGCAGCTTGGAGTGGGACGGGTCTAACTATGGCTACACCTTC.

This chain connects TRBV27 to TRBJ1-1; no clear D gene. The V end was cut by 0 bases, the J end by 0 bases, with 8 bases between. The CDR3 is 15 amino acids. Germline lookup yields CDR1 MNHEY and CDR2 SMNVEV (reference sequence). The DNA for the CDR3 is TGTGCCAGCAGTTTATCCCCAGATCTGAACACTGAAGCTTTCTTT. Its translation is CASSLSPDLNTEAFF.

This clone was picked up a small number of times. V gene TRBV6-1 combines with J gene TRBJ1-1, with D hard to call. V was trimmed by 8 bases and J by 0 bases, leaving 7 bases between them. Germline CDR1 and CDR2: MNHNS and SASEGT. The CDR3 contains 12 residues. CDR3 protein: CASRPMNTEAFF. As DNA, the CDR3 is TGTGCCAGCCGACCGATGAACACTGAAGCTTTCTTT.

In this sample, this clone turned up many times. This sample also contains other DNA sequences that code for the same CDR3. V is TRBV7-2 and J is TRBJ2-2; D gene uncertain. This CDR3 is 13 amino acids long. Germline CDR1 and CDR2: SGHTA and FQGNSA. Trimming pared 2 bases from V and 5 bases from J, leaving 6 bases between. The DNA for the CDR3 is TGTGCCAGCAGCTTAAGTCAGACCGGGGAGCTGTTTTTT. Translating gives CASSLSQTGELFF. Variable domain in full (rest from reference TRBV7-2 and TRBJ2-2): GAGVSQSPSNKVTEKGKDVELRCDPISGHTALYWYRQSLGQGLEFLIYFQGNSAPDKSGLPSDRFSAERTGGSVSTLTIQRTQQEDSAVYLCASSLSQTGELFFGEGSRLTVL.

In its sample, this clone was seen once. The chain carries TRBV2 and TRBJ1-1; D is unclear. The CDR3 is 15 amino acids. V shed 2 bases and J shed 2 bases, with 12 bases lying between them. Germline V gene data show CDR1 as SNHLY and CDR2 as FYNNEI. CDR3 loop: CASSENRVGNTEAFF. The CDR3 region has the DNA TGTGCCAGCAGTGAAAACCGGGTGGGAAACACTGAAGCTTTCTTT.

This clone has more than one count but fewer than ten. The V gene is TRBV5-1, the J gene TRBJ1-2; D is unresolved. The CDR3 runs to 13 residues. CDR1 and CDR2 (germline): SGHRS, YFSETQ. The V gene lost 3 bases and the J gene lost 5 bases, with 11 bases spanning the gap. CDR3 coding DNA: TGCGCCAGCAGCTCGGACGGGATTTATGGCTACACCTTC. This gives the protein CASSSDGIYGYTF.

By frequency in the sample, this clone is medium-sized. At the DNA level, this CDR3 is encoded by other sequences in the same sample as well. The CDR3 sequence is CASSYSALLAGGETQYF. CDR3 nucleotides: TGTGCCAGCAGTTACTCGGCACTACTAGCGGGGGGTGAGACCCAGTACTTC. The rearrangement joins TRBV6-5 to TRBJ2-5; 12 bases agree with TRBD2. The germline CDR1 and CDR2 sequences are MNHEY and SVGAGI. With 0 bases clipped from V and 5 bases from J, the junction kept 7 bases outside the gene matches. The CDR3 is 17 amino acids.

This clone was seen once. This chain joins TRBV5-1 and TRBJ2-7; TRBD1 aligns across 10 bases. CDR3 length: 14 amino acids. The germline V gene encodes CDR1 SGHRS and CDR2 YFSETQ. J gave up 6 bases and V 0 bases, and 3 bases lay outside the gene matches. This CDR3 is CASSLGDRGREQYF. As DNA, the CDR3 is TGCGCCAGCAGCTTGGGGGACAGGGGACGCGAGCAGTACTTC.

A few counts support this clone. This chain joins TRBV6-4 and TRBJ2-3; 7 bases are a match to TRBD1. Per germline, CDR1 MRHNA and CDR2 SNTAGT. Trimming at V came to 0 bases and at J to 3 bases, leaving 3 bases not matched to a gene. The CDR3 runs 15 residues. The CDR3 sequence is CASSDSEGATDTQYF. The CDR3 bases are TGTGCCAGCAGTGACTCTGAGGGGGCTACAGATACGCAGTATTTT.

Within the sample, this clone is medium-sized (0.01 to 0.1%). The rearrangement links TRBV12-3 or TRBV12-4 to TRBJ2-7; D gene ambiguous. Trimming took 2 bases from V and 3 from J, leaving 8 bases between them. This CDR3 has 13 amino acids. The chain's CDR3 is CASSLQSDYEQYF. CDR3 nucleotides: TGTGCCAGCAGTTTACAGTCAGACTACGAGCAGTACTTC.

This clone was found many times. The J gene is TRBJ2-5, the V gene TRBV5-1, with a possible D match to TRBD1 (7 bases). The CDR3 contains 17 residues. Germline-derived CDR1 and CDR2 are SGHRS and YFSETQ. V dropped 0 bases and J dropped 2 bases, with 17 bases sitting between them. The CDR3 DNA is TGCGCCAGCAGCTTGGTCCAGGGCAGGGGGGAACAAGAGACCCAGTACTTC. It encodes CASSLVQGRGEQETQYF.

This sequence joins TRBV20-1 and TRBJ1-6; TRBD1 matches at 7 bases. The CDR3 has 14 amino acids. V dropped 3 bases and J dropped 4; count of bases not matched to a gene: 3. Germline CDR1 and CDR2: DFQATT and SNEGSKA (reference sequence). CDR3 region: CSAREQGYNSPLHF. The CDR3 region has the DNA TGCAGTGCTAGGGAACAGGGGTATAATTCACCCCTCCACTTT.